The 25 T cell receptor beta chains below all came from one sample that was sequenced in a study of post-analysis software for immune sequencing data. The TCR beta cDNA libraries carried unique molecular identifiers. TCRdb passed the PCR reads through MiXCR, listing each CDR3 protein once. Altogether 750,000 to 950,000 distinct CDR3 sequences are present, roughly 50% being singletons, with the ten largest covering 4.6%. Their specific antigens are unknown. General observations from the study: When patients were compared with controls, 4 or 5 TRBV segments were more frequent, TRBV5-6, TRBV5-1 and TRBV20-1 among them.

Sequenced material: blood. These receptors were taken from a girl between 10 and 17 years old with multiple sclerosis.

The CDR3 is CASSQGSRGLSYEQYF. DNA for the CDR3: TGTGCCAGCAGCCAAGGAAGCAGGGGCCTCTCCTACGAGCAGTACTTC. This rearrangement joins TRBV14 to TRBJ2-7, with D perhaps TRBD1 (6 bases). This CDR3 contains 16 residues. Germline assignment: CDR1 SGHDN and CDR2 FVKESK. V was pared by 1 base and J by 0 bases, with 13 bases between. Together with reference TRBV14 and TRBJ2-7, the CDR3 gives the full variable domain: EAGVTQFPSHSVIEKGQTVTLRCDPISGHDNLYWYRRVMGKEIKFLLHFVKESKQDESGMPNNRFLAERTGGTYSTLKVQPAELEDSGVYFCASSQGSRGLSYEQYFGPGTRLTVT.

The chain carries TRBV6-5 and TRBJ2-7, with TRBD1 matching 7 bases. This CDR3 has 13 amino acids. The V segment lost 4 bases and the J segment 6 bases; nucleotides outside the gene matches: 6. Germline-derived CDR1 and CDR2 are MNHEY and SVGAGI. This CDR3 is CASSFTGEVEQYF. The DNA of the CDR3 is TGTGCCAGCAGTTTCACAGGGGAAGTCGAGCAGTACTTC.

V gene TRBV7-9 combines with J gene TRBJ2-7; 9 bases are shared with TRBD1. The J segment lost 1 base and the V segment lost 5 bases, leaving 6 bases of the junction unmatched. The CDR3 totals 15 residues. CDR1 and CDR2 (germline): SEHNR, FQNEAQ (reference sequence). CDR3 loop: CASSPGQGKSYEQYF. The CDR3, as DNA: TGTGCCAGCAGCCCGGGACAGGGAAAATCCTACGAGCAGTACTTC.

This sequence joins TRBV27 and TRBJ1-5; D gene uncertain. The CDR3 is made up of 17 amino acids. CDR1 is MNHEY and CDR2 is SMNVEV in the germline V gene (reference sequence). Trimming left V 2 bases short and J 1 base short, with 15 bases between. The CDR3 reads CASSLEGRPGSNQPQHF. Written as DNA, the CDR3 is TGTGCCAGCAGTTTAGAAGGCAGGCCGGGAAGCAATCAGCCCCAGCATTTT.

This chain uses TRBV7-9 with TRBJ2-7; D is possibly TRBD1 or TRBD2 (5 bases each). V lost 8 bases, J lost 3 bases, and 14 bases lay in between. The V gene's germline CDR1 is SEHNR and CDR2 FQNEAQ (reference sequence). The CDR3 spans 13 residues. The CDR3 nucleotides are TGTGCCAGCGAGGAGGACACCAACTACGAGCAGTACTTC. It encodes CASEEDTNYEQYF.

The rearrangement uses TRBV3-1 and TRBJ2-3; 12 bases agree with TRBD2. V gave up 1 base and J gave up 3 bases; unmatched junction bases: 8. The CDR3 sequence is 18 residues long. In germline, CDR1 is LGHDT, CDR2 YNNKEL (reference sequence). DNA of the CDR3: TGTGCCAGCAGCCAAGCCCGACTAGCGGGAGAATTGACAGATACGCAGTATTTT. It specifies CASSQARLAGELTDTQYF.

The rearrangement links TRBV3-1 to TRBJ2-1; D not certain. Trimming cost V 0 bases and J 0 bases, with 6 bases left between them. The CDR3 contains 15 residues. Germline V gene data show CDR1 as LGHDT and CDR2 as YNNKEL (reference sequence). CDR3 bases: TGTGCCAGCAGCCAAGATGTGGGCTCCTACAATGAGCAGTTCTTC. Protein product: CASSQDVGSYNEQFF.

The chain couples TRBV20-1 to TRBJ1-2; D perhaps matches TRBD1 (5 bases). The V gene lost 3 bases and the J gene lost 4 bases, with 18 bases spanning the gap. There are 15 residues in the CDR3. The germline CDR1 and CDR2 sequences are DFQATT and SNEGSKA (reference sequence). For the CDR3, the DNA is TGCAGTGCTAGCACCCTGGGGCGTACAAGCTATGGCTACACCTTC. It translates to CSASTLGRTSYGYTF.

The chain couples TRBV3-1 to TRBJ2-2, with D possibly being TRBD2 (5 bases). The germline CDR1 and CDR2 sequences are LGHDT and YNNKEL (reference sequence). This CDR3 is built from 16 residues. The V end lost 0 bases, the J end lost 3 bases, and 11 bases lay between the germline ends. The CDR3 region has the DNA TGTGCCAGCAGCCAAGATAGACTATTGCACACCGGGGAGCTGTTTTTT. Translation: CASSQDRLLHTGELFF.

This chain links TRBV27 with TRBJ2-7, with TRBD1 identical over 7 bases. J gave up 5 bases and V 6 bases, and 13 bases lay outside the gene matches. Germline V CDR1 and CDR2: MNHEY, SMNVEV (reference sequence). This CDR3 has 15 amino acids. The CDR3 sequence is CASRTGQALTHEQYF. The CDR3 DNA is TGTGCCAGCAGAACCGGACAGGCCCTCACCCACGAGCAGTACTTC.

The chain has TRBV7-2 and TRBJ2-5; 8 bases fit TRBD2. Trimming cost V 3 bases and J 2 bases; bases outside gene matches: 8. The CDR3 sequence is 16 residues long. In germline, CDR1 is SGHTA, CDR2 FQGNSA. CDR3 region: CASSFSGGAPQETQYF. DNA of the CDR3: TGTGCCAGCAGCTTCTCGGGGGGGGCTCCACAAGAGACCCAGTACTTC.

The chain employs TRBV15 and TRBJ2-2; 7 bases match TRBD1. This CDR3 region has 15 residues. Trimming took 5 bases from V and 6 from J; bases not matched to a gene: 9. Germline CDR1 is LNHNV and CDR2 is YYDKDF (reference sequence). The CDR3 protein is CATSPTTGRAGELFF. The CDR3 nucleotides are TGTGCCACCAGCCCGACGACAGGGCGGGCCGGGGAGCTGTTTTTT.

The DNA for the CDR3 is TGTGCCAGCAGCTTAGAATTAGCGGGAACGGCTGAGCAGTTCTTC. Translation gives CASSLELAGTAEQFF. V usage is TRBV7-8 and J usage is TRBJ2-1, with TRBD2 identical over 8 bases. J gave up 9 bases and V 1 base, and 8 bases lay outside the gene matches. Germline V gives CDR1 SGHVS, CDR2 FQNEAQ. The CDR3 contains 15 residues.

This clonotype was observed a single time. The chain links TRBV5-1 to TRBJ1-1, with 8 bases identical to TRBD1. Trimming cost V 3 bases and J 1 base; bases outside gene matches: 8. This CDR3 spans 16 amino acids. Germline V gives CDR1 SGHRS, CDR2 YFSETQ. The CDR3 DNA sequence: TGCGCCAGCAGCTCCGGCGGTGACAGGGGGAACACTGAAGCTTTCTTT. Protein: CASSSGGDRGNTEAFF.

The chain has TRBV7-9 and TRBJ2-7, with TRBD1 matching 7 bases. Germline assignment: CDR1 SEHNR and CDR2 FQNEAQ (reference sequence). Trimming removed 5 bases from V and 0 bases from J; junction bases left unmatched: 10. This CDR3 spans 16 amino acids. The CDR3 DNA is TGTGCCAGCAGCCCCCCCAGGGACAGCGACTCCTACGAGCAGTACTTC. Translated: CASSPPRDSDSYEQYF.

V is TRBV6-1 and J is TRBJ2-5; 11 bases are a match to TRBD2. From germline, CDR1 is MNHNS and CDR2 SASEGT. V gave up 1 base and J gave up 1 base; unmatched junction bases: 5. CDR3 length: 17 residues. Here the CDR3 reads CASSEEGGLAAQETQYF. The CDR3 DNA follows: TGTGCCAGCAGTGAAGAGGGGGGACTAGCGGCCCAAGAGACCCAGTACTTC.

The V and J genes are TRBV25-1 and TRBJ2-7; D gene ambiguous. There are 10 residues in the CDR3. The V end lost 4 bases, the J end lost 12 bases, and 10 bases lay between the germline ends. Germline V gives CDR1 MGHDK, CDR2 SYGVNS. CDR3 in amino acids: CASSADQRYF. CDR3 sequence (DNA): TGTGCCAGCAGTGCCGACCAGCGGTACTTC.

The J gene is TRBJ2-7, the V gene TRBV7-9; D remains unclear. Trimming left V 0 bases short and J 0 bases short, with 9 bases between. This CDR3 region has 15 residues. Germline CDR1 is SEHNR and CDR2 is FQNEAQ (reference sequence). CDR3 loop: CASSLARVHSYEQYF. CDR3 sequence (DNA): TGTGCCAGCAGCTTAGCAAGGGTACACTCCTACGAGCAGTACTTC.

This clonotype turned up a few times. The chain recombines TRBV12-3 or TRBV12-4 with TRBJ1-2; D is ambiguous. There are 15 residues in the CDR3. V was clipped by 2 bases and J by 2 bases, with 12 bases between them. The CDR3 loop is CASSLLWDTNYGYTF. In DNA, the CDR3 is TGTGCCAGCAGTTTACTTTGGGATACAAACTATGGCTACACCTTC.

The V and J genes are TRBV5-1 and TRBJ1-1; 9 bases align to TRBD1. Germline V CDR1 and CDR2: SGHRS, YFSETQ. This CDR3 is built from 14 residues. The V gene end was trimmed by 4 bases and the J gene end by 7 bases; junction bases not matched to a gene: 8. The CDR3, as DNA: TGCGCCAGCAGCCCGGGACAGGGTAAGGTTGAAGCTTTCTTT. This translates into CASSPGQGKVEAFF. The full variable domain, rest sourced from reference TRBV5-1 and TRBJ1-1, is KAGVTQTPRYLIKTRGQQVTLSCSPISGHRSVSWYQQTPGQGLQFLFEYFSETQRNKGNFPGRFSGRQFSNSRSEMNVSTLELGDSALYLCASSPGQGKVEAFFGQGTRLTVV.

V usage is TRBV12-5 and J usage is TRBJ2-1, with D tentatively TRBD2 (6 bases). The CDR3 is 11 amino acids. Germline V gives CDR1 LGHNT, CDR2 FRNRAP. V dropped 6 bases and J dropped 12 bases, with 12 bases sitting between them. CDR3 in DNA: TGTGCTAGTGGGGAGCGGGTAAGGCAGTTCTTC. Amino acid sequence: CASGERVRQFF.

This clonotype was counted only a few times. The chain employs TRBV7-9 and TRBJ1-2; possibly TRBD1 for D (5 bases). V was cut by 5 bases and J by 3 bases, with 19 bases left in between. The CDR3 has 16 amino acids. CDR1 SEHNR and CDR2 FQNEAQ come from the germline V gene (reference sequence). The CDR3 loop is CASSPGGEPYDYGYTF. The CDR3 DNA sequence: TGTGCCAGCAGCCCTGGGGGGGAGCCCTACGACTATGGCTACACCTTC.

The gene calls are TRBV6-6 and TRBJ2-3; tentatively, D is TRBD2 (5 bases). The V end was cut by 0 bases, the J end by 4 bases, with 8 bases between. Germline values: CDR1 MNHNY, CDR2 SVGAGI (reference sequence). This CDR3 region has 14 residues. The CDR3 here is CASSYSAAADTQYF. In nucleotides, the CDR3 is TGTGCCAGCAGTTACTCGGCAGCGGCAGATACGCAGTATTTT.

The chain joins TRBV30 to TRBJ2-7; 7 nucleotides align to TRBD2. V lost 1 base, J lost 2 bases, and 8 bases stayed unmatched. The CDR3 has 15 residues. The V gene's germline CDR1 is GTSNPN and CDR2 SVGIG (reference sequence). The CDR3: CAWSAPGEGPYEQYF. The CDR3 coding sequence is TGTGCCTGGAGTGCCCCCGGGGAGGGGCCCTACGAGCAGTACTTC.

This clonotype was counted between two and nine times. The V gene is TRBV5-1, the J gene TRBJ2-3; no firm D call. V lost 1 base, J lost 5 bases, and 14 bases lay in between. Per the germline V gene, CDR1 is SGHRS and CDR2 is YFSETQ. This CDR3 region has 15 residues. This CDR3 reads CASSLRGVARDTQYF. The CDR3 coding sequence is TGCGCCAGCAGCTTGAGAGGAGTGGCTAGAGATACGCAGTATTTT.